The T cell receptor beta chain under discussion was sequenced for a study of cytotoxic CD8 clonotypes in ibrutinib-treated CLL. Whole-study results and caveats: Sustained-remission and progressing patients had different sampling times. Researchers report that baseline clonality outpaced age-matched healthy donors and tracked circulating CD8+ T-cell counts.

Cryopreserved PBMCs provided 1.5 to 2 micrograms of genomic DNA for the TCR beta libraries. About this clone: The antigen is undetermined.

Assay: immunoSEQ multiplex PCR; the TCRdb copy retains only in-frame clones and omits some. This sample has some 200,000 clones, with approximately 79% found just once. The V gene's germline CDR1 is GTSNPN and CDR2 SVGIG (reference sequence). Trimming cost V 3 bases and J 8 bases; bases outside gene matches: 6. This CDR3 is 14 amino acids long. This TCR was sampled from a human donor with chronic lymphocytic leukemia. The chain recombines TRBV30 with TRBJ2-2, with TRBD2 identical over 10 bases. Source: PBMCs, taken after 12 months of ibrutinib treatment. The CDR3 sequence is CAWRRLAGDGELFF. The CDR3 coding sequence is TGTGCCTGGAGGCGGCTAGCGGGGGATGGGGAGCTGTTTTTT.